This entry features one T cell receptor (beta chain) sequence. The antigen it binds to is not known. Base qualities are not recorded, but no much larger clone differs from it by a single base. The CDR3 holds 12 amino acids from the cysteine to the phenylalanine. The read is trimmed to its CDR3 DNA, 36 bases read in frame from base 1. For CDR1 and CDR2, the germline V gene lists WSHSY and SAAADI. The germline ends are 10 bases apart after V is trimmed by 4 bases and J by 7 bases. These data belong to a study of blood T cell repertoires in COVID-19 (dated by TCRdb to 2020 to 2021). Background for the entire study: Collaborator samples came from the United States, Italy and Spain and covered acute and convalescent phases of COVID-19. The material from the prospective study consisted of cDNA or gDNA derived from T cells, B-cell-depleted T cells, or PBMCs. Subjects who had been exposed to COVID-19, were actively infected with it, or had recovered from it provided the deeply sampled blood TCRbeta repertoires that made up the dataset. A freely available public database, intended as a resource for researchers studying the immune response to SARS-CoV-2, is where the repertoires were released. Samples were obtained from the ongoing ImmuneRACE study (first 160 participants) and from over a thousand subjects provided by 6 global collaborators. Sample metadata almost always included a de-identified subject ID, COVID-19 status, age in years and sex. HLA class I and class II types, where available, came from metadata supplied by the sample provider rather than from assay-based typing.

Overall results and qualifications from the work: How much clinical and demographic metadata was included differed by source and by participant, and the metadata was provided uncurated.

TCRbeta CDR3 regions were amplified from genomic DNA using the immunoSEQ Assay, a bias-controlled multiplex PCR. Per the authors' processing: The number of nucleated cells in each sample was estimated by amplification of reference gene primers within the assay. Sequence reads were collapsed and filtered to measure the absolute abundance of every unique TCRbeta CDR3 rearrangement. For each sample, productive Simpson clonality was calculated as the square root of Simpson's diversity index across productive rearrangements. The table was pulled from immuneACCESS by TCRdb, which kept in-frame rearrangements only. Such tables lose some clones; where checked, under half of the loss comes from unresolved V genes, and the rest has no known cause. The V and J calls and clone size are taken from that table; D and trimming were inferred from the DNA. For this sample the table gives about 280,000 clones, of which 70% to 90% were detected only once. Over 8% of the sample is in the top ten clones.

Whole blood was collected in K2EDTA tubes by collaborating institutions according to the institutions' own protocols. For TCRbeta analysis, collaborators shipped samples as frozen whole blood, isolated PBMCs, or DNA extracted from either of those sample types. The sequencing sample was made of peripheral blood. Recombination joined TRBV10-2 with TRBJ1-2, with the identity of the D gene unclear. This clonotype originated in a man between 18 and 35 years old with active or convalescent COVID-19. The CDR3 reads as follows: CASSVRGFGYTF. Here is the DNA: TGCGCCAGCAGTGTTCGAGGCTTTGGCTACACCTTC.